Following are 12 T cell receptor beta chains from one sample sequenced in a study of T cells in localized non-small cell lung cancer. TCRdb's table, derived via immunoSEQ multiplex PCR, lists solely in-frame clones and lacks some. The table has tens of thousands of clones, around 93% seen once; the top ten hold around 4.2%. Sequenced material: peripheral blood, taken before any cancer treatment. These receptors came from a female donor older than 55 with stage II squamous cell lung carcinoma.

This clone turned up a few times. The genes are TRBV7-6 and TRBJ2-5, with TRBD1 as a possible D gene (5 bases). The ends were cut back, 2 bases at V and 7 bases at J, with 8 bases in the middle. Per germline, CDR1 SGHVS and CDR2 FNYEAQ. The CDR3 has 12 residues. For the CDR3, the DNA is TGTGCCAGCAGCTTACCCCAGGGGACCCAGTACTTC. As protein: CASSLPQGTQYF.

The chain has TRBV4-1 and TRBJ2-1; 7 bases line up with TRBD1. The CDR3 is 14 amino acids. Looked up from germline, CDR1 is MGHRA and CDR2 is YSYEKL. Germline trimming cut 9 bases from V and 1 base from J; bases unmatched to any gene: 6. The CDR3 protein is CASQQGYSYNEQFF. The CDR3 DNA sequence: TGCGCCAGTCAACAGGGGTATTCCTACAATGAGCAGTTCTTC.

The V and J genes are TRBV27 and TRBJ2-1, with 12 bases lining up with TRBD2. The CDR3 runs to 15 residues. The germline CDR1 and CDR2 sequences are MNHEY and SMNVEV (reference sequence). Germline trimming cut 3 bases from V and 5 bases from J; bases unmatched to any gene: 2. CDR3 protein: CASSLRLAGDNEQFF. As DNA, the CDR3 is TGTGCCAGCAGTTTGCGACTAGCGGGAGACAATGAGCAGTTCTTC.

V and J are TRBV15 and TRBJ1-5; D gene ambiguous. CDR1 is LNHNV, CDR2 YYDKDF, per germline (reference sequence). V was cut by 0 bases and J by 4 bases, with 16 bases left in between. The CDR3 consists of 17 residues. DNA of the CDR3: TGTGCCACCAGCAGAGACCCGCAAGCAATAGGAAATCAGCCCCAGCATTTT. Protein: CATSRDPQAIGNQPQHF.

CDR3: CASSALAASTDTQYF. The CDR3 coding sequence is TGTGCCAGCAGCGCCTTAGCGGCTAGCACAGATACGCAGTATTTT. This sequence joins TRBV7-3 and TRBJ2-3; TRBD2 might be the D (6 bases). The germline CDR1 and CDR2 sequences are SGHTA and FQGTGA. The germline V and J ends were trimmed by 5 bases and 0 bases, with 12 bases remaining between them. This CDR3 comprises 15 residues.

The chain is built from TRBV6-6 and TRBJ2-5; 10 nucleotides agree with TRBD2. The CDR3 consists of 14 residues. With V trimmed by 6 bases and J by 4 bases, 5 bases remained unmatched. Germline V gives CDR1 MNHNY, CDR2 SVGAGI (reference sequence). CDR3: CASRASGGGETQYF. Written as DNA, the CDR3 is TGTGCCAGCAGAGCTAGCGGGGGCGGAGAGACCCAGTACTTC.

V is TRBV30 and J is TRBJ1-1, with D maybe TRBD1 (5 bases). V lost 5 bases and J 0 bases, leaving 16 bases between the germline ends. This CDR3 contains 15 residues. Germline V gives CDR1 GTSNPN, CDR2 SVGIG (reference sequence). The CDR3 DNA is TGTGCCTGGGGGCTAAGGTGGGGGGTGAACACTGAAGCTTTCTTT. Translated: CAWGLRWGVNTEAFF.

The chain couples TRBV23-1 to TRBJ1-4; D is unclear. TRBV23-1 is an open reading frame whose function is uncertain. V was clipped by 2 bases and J by 8 bases, with 6 bases between them. The CDR3 length is 12 residues. The CDR3 region is CASSQRTEKLFF. The CDR3 DNA follows: TGCGCCAGCAGTCAACGGACCGAAAAACTGTTTTTT.

V and J are TRBV4-2 and TRBJ1-5; D is undetermined. The CDR3 spans 14 residues. The germline CDR1 and CDR2 sequences are LGHNA and YNFKEQ. V dropped 4 bases and J dropped 3 bases, with 10 bases sitting between them. As DNA, the CDR3 is TGTGCCAGCAGCCGTTGGGCGTCCAATCAGCCCCAGCATTTT. It translates to CASSRWASNQPQHF.

The rearrangement links TRBV29-1 to TRBJ2-3, with TRBD1 as a possible D gene (6 bases). From germline, CDR1 is SQVTM and CDR2 ANQGSEA. Trimming pared 3 bases from V and 2 bases from J, leaving 9 bases between. The CDR3 is 13 residues long. CDR3 coding DNA: TGCAGCGTTGATGGGGGCTTCACAGATACGCAGTATTTT. Translation gives CSVDGGFTDTQYF.

The V gene is TRBV7-9, the J gene TRBJ1-4, with 11 bases fitting TRBD1. V gave up 5 bases and J gave up 7 bases; unmatched junction bases: 6. Germline lookup yields CDR1 SEHNR and CDR2 FQNEAQ (reference sequence). The CDR3 spans 15 residues. In DNA, the CDR3 is TGTGCCAGCAGCACGGACAGGGGGCTCGGTGAAAAACTGTTTTTT. Its translation: CASSTDRGLGEKLFF.

The rearrangement uses TRBV9 and TRBJ1-1, with TRBD1 as a possible D gene (6 bases). This CDR3 comprises 15 residues. V dropped 0 bases and J dropped 3 bases, with 12 bases sitting between them. Germline lookup yields CDR1 SGDLS and CDR2 YYNGEE. The CDR3 reads CASSVGSGAYTEAFF. The CDR3 coding sequence is TGTGCCAGCAGCGTAGGTTCAGGGGCATACACTGAAGCTTTCTTT.